One and the same sample provided the 13 T cell receptor beta chains below, sequenced in a study of blood T cell repertoires in COVID-19. The table came from immunoSEQ multiplex PCR; TCRdb's copy has only in-frame clones and leaves some out. The sample shows 200,000 to 250,000 clones, about 90% of them seen only once. The sample taken for sequencing was peripheral blood. The receptor source for this set is a man between 18 and 29 years old with active or convalescent COVID-19.

V and J are TRBV29-1 and TRBJ2-5; 9 bases agree with TRBD1. The CDR3 is made up of 14 amino acids. Trimming cost V 5 bases and J 4 bases; bases outside gene matches: 8. In germline, CDR1 is SQVTM, CDR2 ANQGSEA. CDR3 residues: CSVSWTGVGETQYF. DNA for the CDR3: TGCAGCGTTTCGTGGACAGGGGTAGGAGAGACCCAGTACTTC. Combining the CDR3 with reference TRBV29-1 and TRBJ2-5 gives the whole variable domain SAVISQKPSRDICQRGTSLTIQCQVDSQVTMMFWYRQQPGQSLTLIATANQGSEATYESGFVIDKFPISRPNLTFSTLTVSNMSPEDSSIYLCSVSWTGVGETQYFGPGTRLLVL.

The chain couples TRBV7-2 to TRBJ2-7, with 8 bases aligning to TRBD1. Germline values: CDR1 SGHTA, CDR2 FQGNSA. The CDR3 sequence is 15 residues long. V trimming: 4 bases; J trimming: 6 bases; junction bases outside the gene matches: 11. The CDR3 reads CASSSSGTGTIEQYF. DNA of the CDR3: TGTGCCAGCAGCTCGTCCGGGACAGGCACCATCGAGCAGTACTTC.

The chain combines TRBV7-2 with TRBJ2-2; 8 positions match TRBD2. V gave up 5 bases and J gave up 8 bases; unmatched junction bases: 10. Germline lookup yields CDR1 SGHTA and CDR2 FQGNSA. The CDR3 consists of 15 residues. The CDR3, as DNA: TGTGCCAGCAGCGCAATAAGCGGGAGAGCTGGGGAGCTGTTTTTT. This sequence encodes CASSAISGRAGELFF.

CDR3 loop: CASSPIQLSSGNTIYF. The CDR3 bases are TGTGCCAGCAGCCCGATACAGCTTAGCTCTGGAAACACCATATATTTT. The V gene is TRBV14, the J gene TRBJ1-3; D is undetermined. Germline-derived CDR1 and CDR2 are SGHDN and FVKESK. The CDR3 runs 16 residues. V was shortened by 4 bases and J by 0 bases, with 13 bases between the two germline ends.

The V gene is TRBV19, the J gene TRBJ1-5; D ambiguous. This CDR3 region has 18 residues. CDR1 is LNHDA, CDR2 SQIVND, per germline (reference sequence). Trimming removed 6 bases from V and 7 bases from J, with 28 bases in between. The CDR3 region has the DNA TGTGCCAGTAGCATCGATTCCCTCGGGGTGAGGTATGGGCAGCCCCAGCATTTT. Protein product: CASSIDSLGVRYGQPQHF.

The chain combines TRBV12-3 or TRBV12-4 with TRBJ2-7; no clear D. The CDR3 is made up of 12 amino acids. Trimming took 5 bases from V and 1 from J, leaving 6 bases between them. The CDR3 nucleotides are TGTGCCAGCAGTCCTTTTTCCTACGAGCAGTACTTC. Encoded protein: CASSPFSYEQYF.

This chain links TRBV6-2 or TRBV6-3 with TRBJ1-5, with TRBD1 as a possible D gene (5 bases). The CDR3 runs to 15 residues. Trimming shortened V by 0 bases and J by 4 bases, and 10 bases separated the two germline ends. Germline lookup yields CDR1 MNHEY and CDR2 SVGEGT. In DNA, the CDR3 is TGTGCCAGCAGTTACTCATTCCAGGGAAATCAGCCCCAGCATTTT. Amino acid sequence: CASSYSFQGNQPQHF.

This clone is a singleton in its sample. CDR3 amino acids: CASSASFPITGELFF. The DNA of the CDR3 is TGTGCCAGCAGCGCATCCTTTCCTATCACCGGGGAGCTGTTTTTT. The chain recombines TRBV9 with TRBJ2-2; D uncertain. The length of the CDR3 is 15 residues. The germline V gene has CDR1 SGDLS and CDR2 YYNGEE. Trimming pared 3 bases from V and 4 bases from J, leaving 13 bases between.

V usage is TRBV9 and J usage is TRBJ2-1, with a possible D match to TRBD2 (5 bases). The V and J ends lost 1 base and 7 bases respectively, with 12 bases between them. The CDR3 contains 14 residues. CDR1 is SGDLS and CDR2 is YYNGEE in the germline V gene. This CDR3 reads CASSVLADPNEQFF. DNA of the CDR3: TGTGCCAGCAGCGTACTAGCCGACCCGAATGAGCAGTTCTTC.

V is TRBV6-4 and J is TRBJ2-7, with TRBD1 as a possible D gene (5 bases). The CDR3 has 14 amino acids. The germline V and J ends were trimmed by 8 bases and 0 bases, with 14 bases remaining between them. Germline CDR1 reads MRHNA; CDR2 reads SNTAGT. For the CDR3, the DNA is TGTGCCAGCTCCCCCGACAGTATCTCCTACGAGCAGTACTTC. Translated, it gives CASSPDSISYEQYF.

V usage is TRBV7-2 and J usage is TRBJ1-4; D uncertain. The CDR3 has 12 residues. CDR1 is SGHTA, CDR2 FQGNSA, per germline. Trimming stripped 2 bases from V and 14 bases from J, with 12 bases between. The CDR3 DNA is TGTGCCAGCAGCTTATTGGGAGGAATCCTGTTTTTT. Protein sequence: CASSLLGGILFF. Complete variable domain (other parts from reference TRBV7-2 and TRBJ1-4): GAGVSQSPSNKVTEKGKDVELRCDPISGHTALYWYRQSLGQGLEFLIYFQGNSAPDKSGLPSDRFSAERTGGSVSTLTIQRTQQEDSAVYLCASSLLGGILFFGSGTQLSVL.

The chain links TRBV18 to TRBJ2-7; 9 bases map to TRBD1. CDR1 KGHSH and CDR2 LQKENI come from the germline V gene. Trimming took 6 bases from V and 3 from J; bases not matched to a gene: 6. The CDR3 has 14 residues. The CDR3 loop is CASSQQGANYEQYF. The CDR3 nucleotides are TGTGCCAGCTCTCAACAGGGGGCAAACTACGAGCAGTACTTC.

The V call is TRBV4-3, the J call TRBJ2-1, with 8 bases identical to TRBD2. V lost 0 bases and J lost 6; bases outside the gene matches: 4. The CDR3 consists of 15 residues. CDR1 and CDR2 from the germline V gene are LGHNA and YSLEER. Here the CDR3 DNA reads TGCGCCAGCAGCCAAGATCGAGGACTAGCCAATGAGCAGTTCTTC. Its translation is CASSQDRGLANEQFF.